What follows are 26 T cell receptor beta chains derived from one specimen sequenced in a study of CD8 T cells in ankylosing spondylitis. MiXCR was run by TCRdb on the 5' RACE reads, yielding one entry per CDR3 protein. This sample has roughly 180,000 distinct CDR3 sequences, with around 13% found just once. Sequenced: blood, either unsorted or a sorted T cell fraction (not recorded which). These receptors were taken from a male donor with ankylosing spondylitis or in good health (not recorded which).

The chain employs TRBV20-1 and TRBJ1-2, with D unresolved. The CDR3 consists of 13 residues. Germline CDR1 reads DFQATT; CDR2 reads SNEGSKA (reference sequence). V lost 1 base and J 2 bases, leaving 8 bases between the germline ends. As DNA, the CDR3 is TGCAGTGCTAGAGGGGAGGGAAACTATGGCTACACCTTC. As protein: CSARGEGNYGYTF.

V usage is TRBV6-1 and J usage is TRBJ2-7; no firm D call. Trimming took off 4 bases at V and 2 bases at J, with 15 bases between the two ends. The V gene's germline CDR1 is MNHNS and CDR2 SASEGT. This CDR3 contains 15 residues. CDR3 protein: CASSVVSLPTYEQYF. CDR3 coding DNA: TGTGCCAGCAGTGTCGTCTCACTCCCTACCTACGAGCAGTACTTC.

The V and J genes are TRBV12-3 or TRBV12-4 and TRBJ2-7; TRBD1 is a possible D gene (7 bases). Trimming took off 7 bases at V and 5 bases at J, with 18 bases between the two ends. The CDR3 runs to 14 residues. CDR3 amino acids: CASMEPGGSDEQYF. DNA of the CDR3: TGTGCCAGCATGGAACCAGGGGGGTCCGACGAGCAGTACTTC.

There are a few counts of this clonotype. This chain connects TRBV27 to TRBJ1-6, with 10 bases aligning to TRBD1. CDR3 size: 12 residues. Looked up from germline, CDR1 is MNHEY and CDR2 is SMNVEV (reference sequence). Unmatched junction bases numbered 3, after V lost 5 bases and J lost 14 bases. In DNA, the CDR3 is TGTGCCAGCAGTGCAGGACAGGGGGCCCTCCACTTT. This translates into CASSAGQGALHF.

This rearrangement joins TRBV6-5 to TRBJ2-2; possible D gene TRBD1, 5 bases. Trimming removed 0 bases at V and 7 bases at J, with 15 bases between. Germline-derived CDR1 and CDR2 are MNHEY and SVGAGI. CDR3 length: 16 residues. CDR3 sequence (DNA): TGTGCCAGCAGTTACTCGGAAGGGATCCAGGGCGGGGAGCTGTTTTTT. It is translated as CASSYSEGIQGGELFF.

The chain recombines TRBV7-8 with TRBJ2-1, with 9 positions matching TRBD2. With 5 bases clipped from V and 8 bases from J, the junction kept 10 bases outside the gene matches. This CDR3 is 15 amino acids long. Germline V gene data show CDR1 as SGHVS and CDR2 as FQNEAQ. CDR3 coding DNA: TGTGCCAGCAGCCCTTTGGCGGGAGGGCCGGATGAGCAGTTCTTC. Encoded protein: CASSPLAGGPDEQFF.

This clonotype was detected only once. The chain carries TRBV7-6 and TRBJ2-5; D possibly corresponds to TRBD2 (6 bases). The CDR3 has 16 residues. Germline assignment: CDR1 SGHVS and CDR2 FNYEAQ. V was pared by 1 base and J by 3 bases, with 15 bases between. DNA for the CDR3: TGTGCCAGCAGCTTAGAGCAAGGACGGGGGAAAGAGACCCAGTACTTC. This translates into CASSLEQGRGKETQYF.

The chain has TRBV27 and TRBJ2-7; 7 bases line up with TRBD1. J gave up 0 bases and V 4 bases, and 3 bases lay outside the gene matches. Germline CDR1 is MNHEY and CDR2 is SMNVEV (reference sequence). The CDR3 spans 14 residues. The CDR3 spells CASSYRGLSYEQYF. The CDR3 bases are TGTGCCAGCAGTTACAGGGGCCTCTCCTACGAGCAGTACTTC.

V is TRBV4-1 and J is TRBJ2-2; D is uncertain. Per the germline V gene, CDR1 is MGHRA and CDR2 is YSYEKL. V lost 0 bases to trimming and J lost 1 base, with 12 bases between them. This CDR3 region has 17 residues. The CDR3 DNA reads TGCGCCAGCAGCCAAGATCGGATCGGGCTGAACACCGGGGAGCTGTTTTTT. Residues: CASSQDRIGLNTGELFF.

In this sample, this clonotype turned up a few times. DNA for the CDR3: TGCAGTGCTAGAGATACGCTCAGGCAGTATGAAGCTTTCTTT. This codes for CSARDTLRQYEAFF. The chain has TRBV20-1 and TRBJ1-1; D is unclear. The CDR3 loop spans 14 amino acids. Trimming pared 0 bases from V and 7 bases from J, leaving 15 bases between. CDR1 is DFQATT, CDR2 SNEGSKA, per germline (reference sequence).

The chain recombines TRBV6-1 with TRBJ2-5; D may correspond to TRBD1 or TRBD2 (5 bases each). The V end was cut by 6 bases, the J end by 0 bases, with 14 bases between. The germline CDR1 and CDR2 sequences are MNHNS and SASEGT. There are 15 residues in the CDR3. CDR3 nucleotides: TGTGCCAGCAGCCGAGGGGACCTCTACCAAGAGACCCAGTACTTC. Its protein is CASSRGDLYQETQYF.

The chain employs TRBV15 and TRBJ2-5, with a possible D match to TRBD2 (6 bases). Trimming removed 0 bases from V and 0 bases from J, with 11 bases in between. Germline loops: CDR1 LNHNV, CDR2 YYDKDF (reference sequence). The CDR3 runs 16 residues. CDR3 nucleotides: TGTGCCACCAGCAGAGATTGGGGAGGATACCAAGAGACCCAGTACTTC. Its translation is CATSRDWGGYQETQYF.

The V and J genes are TRBV5-1 and TRBJ2-5; 10 nucleotides agree with TRBD1. V trimming: 4 bases; J trimming: 5 bases; junction bases outside the gene matches: 14. The CDR3 spans 17 residues. Germline loops: CDR1 SGHRS, CDR2 YFSETQ. CDR3: CASSGDRGRGEVETQYF. In DNA, the CDR3 is TGCGCCAGCAGCGGAGACAGGGGGCGCGGGGAAGTGGAGACCCAGTACTTC.

This clonotype showed up just a few times. The J gene is TRBJ1-1, the V gene TRBV15, with D perhaps TRBD1 (5 bases). The germline V gene has CDR1 LNHNV and CDR2 YYDKDF (reference sequence). There are 13 residues in the CDR3. Trimming left V 9 bases short and J 3 bases short, with 14 bases between. CDR3 protein: CATRRRDDTEAFF. CDR3 nucleotides: TGTGCCACGCGCCGTCGGGACGACACTGAAGCTTTCTTT. The entire variable domain, with the rest obtained from reference TRBV15 and TRBJ1-1, is as follows: DAMVIQNPRYQVTQFGKPVTLSCSQTLNHNVMYWYQQKSSQAPKLLFHYYDKDFNNEADTPDNFQSRRPNTSFCFLDIRSPGLGDTAMYLCATRRRDDTEAFFGQGTRLTVV.

A few counts support this clonotype. This chain connects TRBV6-2 or TRBV6-3 to TRBJ1-1, with 8 bases matching TRBD1. Germline CDR1 MNHEY, CDR2 SVGEGT. The CDR3 has 15 residues. V trimming: 7 bases; J trimming: 0 bases; junction bases outside the gene matches: 7. CDR3 protein: CASTRDRRLNTEAFF. Here the CDR3 DNA reads TGTGCCAGCACGAGGGACAGGCGTCTGAACACTGAAGCTTTCTTT.

The genes are TRBV7-9 and TRBJ2-7; 7 positions match TRBD2. The J segment lost 0 bases and the V segment lost 3 bases, leaving 8 bases of the junction unmatched. Germline V gene sequence: CDR1 SEHNR, CDR2 FQNEAQ (reference sequence). This CDR3 is 16 amino acids long. For the CDR3, the DNA is TGTGCCAGCAGCTTTAGCCGCGGGGGTAGCTCCTACGAGCAGTACTTC. Protein product: CASSFSRGGSSYEQYF.

V usage is TRBV27 and J usage is TRBJ1-1; D ambiguous. Per germline, CDR1 MNHEY and CDR2 SMNVEV (reference sequence). Trimming left V 4 bases short and J 0 bases short, with 9 bases between. The CDR3 covers 14 residues. CDR3 in DNA: TGTGCCAGCAGTTACGGGGATGTGAACACTGAAGCTTTCTTT. Translation: CASSYGDVNTEAFF.

The V call is TRBV4-1, the J call TRBJ1-2; TRBD1 aligns across 9 bases. Germline assignment: CDR1 MGHRA and CDR2 YSYEKL. The CDR3 runs to 16 residues. Germline trimming cut 0 bases from V and 4 bases from J; bases unmatched to any gene: 6. CDR3 sequence reads: CASSQEGQGTVYGYTF. CDR3 sequence (DNA): TGCGCCAGCAGCCAAGAAGGACAGGGGACGGTCTATGGCTACACCTTC.

This clonotype was detected a few times. This chain links TRBV12-3 or TRBV12-4 with TRBJ1-1, with D possibly matching TRBD1 (6 bases). The CDR3 runs 14 residues. Trimming shortened V by 6 bases and J by 5 bases, and 16 bases separated the two germline ends. The CDR3 loop is CASSPQGDRTEAFF. CDR3 in DNA: TGTGCCAGCAGCCCACAGGGAGATAGGACTGAAGCTTTCTTT.

CDR3 protein: CASSSGTGNTGELFF. The DNA for the CDR3 is TGTGCCAGCAGCTCAGGGACAGGGAACACCGGGGAGCTGTTTTTT. The gene calls are TRBV27 and TRBJ2-2; 8 nucleotides align to TRBD1. The germline V gene encodes CDR1 MNHEY and CDR2 SMNVEV (reference sequence). V was pared by 6 bases and J by 1 base, with 4 bases of the junction left unmatched. This CDR3 is 15 amino acids long.

This clonotype came up a few times. The CDR3 here is CSARDLDYGYTF. The CDR3, as DNA: TGCAGTGCTAGAGACCTCGACTATGGCTACACCTTC. The chain links TRBV20-1 to TRBJ1-2; D is uncertain. V dropped 0 bases and J dropped 3 bases, with 5 bases sitting between them. The CDR3 runs 12 residues. Germline V gene data show CDR1 as DFQATT and CDR2 as SNEGSKA (reference sequence).

This clonotype was found many times. The genes are TRBV5-1 and TRBJ1-5; D might be TRBD1 (5 bases). The CDR3 has 14 amino acids. V lost 3 bases and J 2 bases, leaving 9 bases between the germline ends. Germline V lookup: CDR1 SGHRS, CDR2 YFSETQ. CDR3 residues: CASSSLQGNQPQHF. In nucleotides, the CDR3 is TGCGCCAGCAGCTCCCTACAGGGCAATCAGCCCCAGCATTTT.

The chain recombines TRBV27 with TRBJ2-5; TRBD2 matches 16 bases. CDR3 length: 16 amino acids. Germline V gene lookup returns CDR1 MNHEY and CDR2 SMNVEV (reference sequence). Trimming removed 4 bases from V and 4 bases from J; junction bases left unmatched: 3. The CDR3 loop is CASSSGTSGRGETQYF. The CDR3 nucleotides read TGTGCCAGCAGTTCCGGGACTAGCGGGAGGGGAGAGACCCAGTACTTC.

This clonotype was picked up many times. This chain connects TRBV20-1 to TRBJ1-1; TRBD1 is a possible D gene (5 bases). The ends were cut back, 3 bases at V and 7 bases at J, with 15 bases in the middle. This CDR3 is 13 amino acids long. Germline assignment: CDR1 DFQATT and CDR2 SNEGSKA (reference sequence). The CDR3 DNA sequence: TGCAGTGCTAGGACATTAGGGGCGCGTGAAGCTTTCTTT. This encodes CSARTLGAREAFF.

In this sample, this clonotype turned up many times. J is TRBJ2-3 and V is TRBV5-5, with D perhaps matching TRBD1 or TRBD2 (5 bases each). The length of the CDR3 is 13 residues. Germline CDR1 reads SGHKS; CDR2 reads YYEKEE (reference sequence). The V gene lost 5 bases and the J gene lost 6 bases, with 13 bases spanning the gap. The CDR3 spells CASSPGPGDTQYF. As DNA, the CDR3 is TGTGCCAGCAGTCCGGGACCGGGGGATACGCAGTATTTT.

This clonotype was seen a few times. This chain links TRBV5-6 with TRBJ2-1, with 9 positions matching TRBD1. CDR3 length equals 14 residues. V dropped 0 bases and J dropped 8; count of bases not matched to a gene: 3. Germline lookup yields CDR1 SGHDT and CDR2 YYEEEE. CDR3 sequence reads: CASSLVQGAYEQFF. The CDR3 bases are TGTGCCAGCAGCTTGGTACAGGGGGCCTATGAGCAGTTCTTC.